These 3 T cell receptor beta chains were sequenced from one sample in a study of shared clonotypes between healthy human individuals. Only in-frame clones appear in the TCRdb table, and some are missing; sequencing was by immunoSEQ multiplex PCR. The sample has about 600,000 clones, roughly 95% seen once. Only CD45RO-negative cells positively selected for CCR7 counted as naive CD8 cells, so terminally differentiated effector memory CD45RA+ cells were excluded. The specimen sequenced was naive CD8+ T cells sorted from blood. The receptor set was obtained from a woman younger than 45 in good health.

Here the CDR3 DNA reads TGTGCCAGCAGTTTAAGGGGACTACTCAATGAGCAGTTCTTC. As protein: CASSLRGLLNEQFF. The chain combines TRBV27 with TRBJ2-1, with 7 bases matching TRBD2. Looked up from germline, CDR1 is MNHEY and CDR2 is SMNVEV (reference sequence). The trim removed 2 bases at V and 6 bases at J, leaving 4 bases unmatched. This CDR3 region has 14 residues.

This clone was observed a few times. In nucleotides, the CDR3 is TGCGCCAGCAGCTTAGCAGGAAGCACAGATACGCAGTATTTT. Translated, it gives CASSLAGSTDTQYF. The V and J genes are TRBV5-1 and TRBJ2-3; no clear D. The V end lost 2 bases, the J end lost 0 bases, and 7 bases lay between the germline ends. Germline assignment: CDR1 SGHRS and CDR2 YFSETQ. There are 14 residues in the CDR3.

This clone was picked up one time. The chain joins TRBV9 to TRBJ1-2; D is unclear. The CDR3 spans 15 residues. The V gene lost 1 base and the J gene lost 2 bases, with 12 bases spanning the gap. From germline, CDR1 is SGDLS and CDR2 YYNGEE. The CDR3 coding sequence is TGTGCCAGCAGCGTAAGCAAAACGATAAACTATGGCTACACCTTC. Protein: CASSVSKTINYGYTF.